A selection of T cell receptor beta chains follows, all from one sample in a study of cytomegalovirus exposure and HLA in healthy donors. The data were produced by immunoSEQ multiplex PCR, yet TCRdb's version contains in-frame clones alone and is incomplete. Found here are about 95,000 clones, approximately 77% of them singletons; the top ten hold around 5.3%. The sequenced sample was PBMCs. Receptors originate from a woman in her forties in good health and CMV-seronegative. The CDR3 runs from the conserved cysteine through the conserved F or W. D genes are given only for firm matches. Only some rows state a clone size, as once, few, many or a class for expanded clones.

D gene: NA
J gene: TRBJ1-2
V gene: TRBV5-1
clone size: NA
CDR3 DNA: TGCGCCAGCAGCCTGGGCGGGACCTATGGCTACACCTTC
CDR3 protein: CASSLGGTYGYTF

D gene: TRBD2
J gene: TRBJ2-5
V gene: TRBV7-7
clone size: NA
CDR3 DNA: TGTGCTAGCAGCTCTAGCGGGGGGGCCCAGGAGACCCAGTACTTC
CDR3 protein: CASSSSGGAQETQYF

D gene: NA
J gene: TRBJ2-2
V gene: TRBV10-1
clone size: NA
CDR3 DNA: TGCGCCAGCGGTCCCACACAGGGGAACACCGGGGAGCTGTTTTTT
CDR3 protein: CASGPTQGNTGELFF

D gene: TRBD1
J gene: TRBJ1-2
V gene: TRBV7-2
clone size: NA
CDR3 DNA: TGTGCCAGCAGCAGTGTGTGGGACAGGATCTATGGCTACACCTTC
CDR3 protein: CASSSVWDRIYGYTF

D gene: NA
J gene: TRBJ1-2
V gene: TRBV19
clone size: NA
CDR3 DNA: TGTGCCAGTAGTCCGACATCAAACTATGGCTACACCTTC
CDR3 protein: CASSPTSNYGYTF

D gene: NA
J gene: TRBJ2-3
V gene: TRBV5-1
clone size: NA
CDR3 DNA: TGCGCCAGCAGCTTGGCCTCTTTTGTAGTGGCAGGGCAGTATTTT
CDR3 protein: CASSLASFVVAGQYF

D gene: NA
J gene: TRBJ2-7
V gene: TRBV5-1
clone size: NA
CDR3 DNA: TGCGCCAGCAGTCTTTCCCGGAGCTACGAGCAGTACTTC
CDR3 protein: CASSLSRSYEQYF

D gene: TRBD1
J gene: TRBJ1-2
V gene: TRBV28
clone size: NA
CDR3 DNA: TGTGCCAGCAGTCTCCAGACAGGGCTTGGCTACACCTTC
CDR3 protein: CASSLQTGLGYTF

D gene: NA
J gene: TRBJ1-1
V gene: TRBV10-3
clone size: NA
CDR3 DNA: TGTGCCATCAGATTGGACAGTTCAACTGAAGCTTTCTTT
CDR3 protein: CAIRLDSSTEAFF

D gene: NA
J gene: TRBJ1-6
V gene: TRBV15
clone size: NA
CDR3 DNA: TGTGCCACCAGCAGAGATTGGCGAACAGGTGGTGGAAATTCACCCCTCCACTTT
CDR3 protein: CATSRDWRTGGGNSPLHF

D gene: NA
J gene: TRBJ2-5
V gene: TRBV2
clone size: NA
CDR3 DNA: TGTGCCAGCAGTGAAAGGGGGACGTCAGGCGAGACCCAGTACTTC
CDR3 protein: CASSERGTSGETQYF

D gene: NA
J gene: TRBJ1-5
V gene: TRBV7-2
clone size: NA
CDR3 DNA: TGTGCCAGCAGCCCGTTGGTCCTACAGCCCCAGCATTTT
CDR3 protein: CASSPLVLQPQHF

D gene: NA
J gene: TRBJ1-2
V gene: TRBV11-2
clone size: NA
CDR3 DNA: TGTGCCAGCAGCGTGACAGCTAACTATGGCTACACCTTC
CDR3 protein: CASSVTANYGYTF

D gene: NA
J gene: TRBJ1-2
V gene: TRBV18
clone size: once
CDR3 DNA: TGTGCCAGCTCACCTAGGACAGATAGATCCTTACTATTC
CDR3 protein: CASSPRTDRSLLF

D gene: TRBD1
J gene: TRBJ1-5
V gene: TRBV7-2
clone size: few
CDR3 DNA: TGTGCCAGCAGCCCTGGACAGGGAAGCCAGCCCCAGCATTTT
CDR3 protein: CASSPGQGSQPQHF

D gene: NA
J gene: TRBJ2-2
V gene: TRBV2
clone size: NA
CDR3 DNA: TGTGCCAGCAGTGAAGAGCGGGTCCAGGGGGTGTCCGGGGAGCTGTTTTTT
CDR3 protein: CASSEERVQGVSGELFF

D gene: NA
J gene: TRBJ1-2
V gene: TRBV5-1
clone size: NA
CDR3 DNA: TGCGCCAGCAGCTTGGCGGGAGCTAACTATGGCTACACCTTC
CDR3 protein: CASSLAGANYGYTF

D gene: NA
J gene: TRBJ1-2
V gene: TRBV29-1
clone size: NA
CDR3 DNA: TGCAGCGTTGAGCGTCGGGGTTACTATGGCTACACCTTC
CDR3 protein: CSVERRGYYGYTF

D gene: TRBD1
J gene: TRBJ1-6
V gene: TRBV6-1
clone size: NA
CDR3 DNA: TGTGCCAGCAGACCCGGGACAGCTAATTCACCCCTCCACTTT
CDR3 protein: CASRPGTANSPLHF

D gene: TRBD1
J gene: TRBJ2-2
V gene: TRBV5-1
clone size: NA
CDR3 DNA: TGCGCCAGCAGCTTGGGACAGGGGGTTCCCACCGGGGAGCTGTTTTTT
CDR3 protein: CASSLGQGVPTGELFF

D gene: NA
J gene: TRBJ1-1
V gene: TRBV27
clone size: NA
CDR3 DNA: TGTGCCAGCAGGTTAACCCGGACAGTTAACACTGAAGCTTTCTTT
CDR3 protein: CASRLTRTVNTEAFF

D gene: NA
J gene: TRBJ2-1
V gene: TRBV6-5
clone size: NA
CDR3 DNA: TGTGCCAGCAAGATAGCGGACTCCTACAATGAGCAGTTCTTC
CDR3 protein: CASKIADSYNEQFF

D gene: TRBD1
J gene: TRBJ1-1
V gene: TRBV7-2
clone size: NA
CDR3 DNA: TGTGCCAGCAGCTTAGGGACAGGGGGCTTGAACACTGAAGCTTTCTTT
CDR3 protein: CASSLGTGGLNTEAFF

D gene: TRBD2
J gene: TRBJ2-3
V gene: TRBV9
clone size: NA
CDR3 DNA: TGTGCCAGCAGCGGTAGGGGAAGTGGACTAGCGGGGGGCACAGATACGCAGTATTTT
CDR3 protein: CASSGRGSGLAGGTDTQYF

D gene: TRBD2
J gene: TRBJ2-1
V gene: TRBV6-4
clone size: NA
CDR3 DNA: TGTGCCAGCAGTGACCTGGGCGGGGGGGAGAGTGAGCAGTTCTTC
CDR3 protein: CASSDLGGGESEQFF

D gene: TRBD1
J gene: TRBJ2-7
V gene: TRBV2
clone size: NA
CDR3 DNA: TGTGCCAGCAGGAACCCACGGGACAGACCCTACGAGCAGTACTTC
CDR3 protein: CASRNPRDRPYEQYF

D gene: TRBD1
J gene: TRBJ1-2
V gene: TRBV5-1
clone size: NA
CDR3 DNA: TGCGCCAGCAGCTTGAGCCCAGGGGGCCCTTCTAACTATGGCTACACCTTC
CDR3 protein: CASSLSPGGPSNYGYTF

D gene: TRBD2
J gene: TRBJ2-7
V gene: TRBV20-1
clone size: once
CDR3 DNA: TGCAGTGCTATTCATAGCGGGGAGCAGTACTTC
CDR3 protein: CSAIHSGEQYF

D gene: NA
J gene: TRBJ1-1
V gene: TRBV4-3
clone size: few
CDR3 DNA: TGCGCCAGCAGCCCCGCTGCGGACACTGAAGCTTTCTTT
CDR3 protein: CASSPAADTEAFF

D gene: TRBD1
J gene: TRBJ1-3
V gene: TRBV6-6
clone size: NA
CDR3 DNA: TGTGCCAGCACCCTCGACAGGGCTGGAAACACCATATATTTT
CDR3 protein: CASTLDRAGNTIYF

D gene: NA
J gene: TRBJ1-4
V gene: TRBV4-1
clone size: NA
CDR3 DNA: TGCGCCAGCAGCCAAGTTGAGGGGCACCAAAAGCCTCGGGAGAGAAATGAAAAACTGTTTTTT
CDR3 protein: CASSQVEGHQKPRERNEKLFF

D gene: TRBD1
J gene: TRBJ1-4
V gene: TRBV5-1
clone size: NA
CDR3 DNA: TGCGCCAGCAGGTTGGGGACAGGTGGTGAAAAACTGTTTTTT
CDR3 protein: CASRLGTGGEKLFF

D gene: TRBD1
J gene: TRBJ2-7
V gene: TRBV5-6
clone size: NA
CDR3 DNA: TGTGCCAGCAGCTTGGTGGTGACAGGGCTCGGGGACGAGCAGTACTTC
CDR3 protein: CASSLVVTGLGDEQYF

D gene: TRBD1
J gene: TRBJ2-7
V gene: TRBV5-1
clone size: NA
CDR3 DNA: TGCGCCAGCAGCTTATCCGGGACAGGATACGAGCAGTACTTC
CDR3 protein: CASSLSGTGYEQYF

D gene: NA
J gene: TRBJ2-5
V gene: TRBV7-9
clone size: NA
CDR3 DNA: TGTGCCAGCAGCTACAGGGTGGTTCAAGAGACCCAGTACTTC
CDR3 protein: CASSYRVVQETQYF

D gene: NA
J gene: TRBJ1-2
V gene: TRBV10-1
clone size: once
CDR3 DNA: TGCGCCAGCAGCCTTACAGTTATCGTAGATGGCTACACCTTC
CDR3 protein: CASSLTVIVDGYTF

D gene: NA
J gene: TRBJ2-3
V gene: TRBV28
clone size: few
CDR3 DNA: TGTGCCAGCCGTACAGGGAGCACAGATACGCAGTATTTT
CDR3 protein: CASRTGSTDTQYF